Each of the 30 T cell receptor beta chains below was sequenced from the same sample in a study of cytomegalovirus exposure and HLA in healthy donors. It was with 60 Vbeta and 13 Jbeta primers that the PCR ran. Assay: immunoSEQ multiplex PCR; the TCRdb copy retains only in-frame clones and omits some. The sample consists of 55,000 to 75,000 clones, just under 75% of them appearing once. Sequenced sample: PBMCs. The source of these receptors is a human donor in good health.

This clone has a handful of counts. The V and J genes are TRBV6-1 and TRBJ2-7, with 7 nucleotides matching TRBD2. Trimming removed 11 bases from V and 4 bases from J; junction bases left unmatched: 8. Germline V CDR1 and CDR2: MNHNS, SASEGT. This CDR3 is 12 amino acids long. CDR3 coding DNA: TGTGCCGGGGGGAGGGAGCGGTACGAGCAGTACTTC. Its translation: CAGGRERYEQYF.

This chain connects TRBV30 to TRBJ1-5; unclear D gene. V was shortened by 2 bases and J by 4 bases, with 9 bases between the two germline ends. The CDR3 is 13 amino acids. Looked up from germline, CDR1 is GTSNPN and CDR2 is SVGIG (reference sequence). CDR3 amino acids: CAWSSNGNQPQHF. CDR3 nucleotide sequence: TGTGCCTGGAGTTCTAACGGGAATCAGCCCCAGCATTTT.

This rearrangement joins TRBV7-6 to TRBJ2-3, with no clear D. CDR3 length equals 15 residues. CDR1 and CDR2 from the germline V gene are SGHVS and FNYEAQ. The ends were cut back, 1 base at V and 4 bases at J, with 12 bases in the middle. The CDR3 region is CASSLGLSRADTQYF. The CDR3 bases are TGTGCCAGCAGCTTAGGTCTATCGCGAGCAGATACGCAGTATTTT.

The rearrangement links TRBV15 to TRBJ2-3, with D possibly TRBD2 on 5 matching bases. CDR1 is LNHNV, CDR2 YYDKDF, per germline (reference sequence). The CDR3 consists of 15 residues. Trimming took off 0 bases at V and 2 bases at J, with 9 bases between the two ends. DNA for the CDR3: TGTGCCACCAGCAGAGAGGCGGGTTTCACAGATACGCAGTATTTT. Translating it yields CATSREAGFTDTQYF.

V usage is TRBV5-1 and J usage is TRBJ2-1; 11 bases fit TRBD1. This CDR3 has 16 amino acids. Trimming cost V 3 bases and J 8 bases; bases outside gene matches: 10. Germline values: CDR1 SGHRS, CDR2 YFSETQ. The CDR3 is CASSSEGRDRGDEQFF. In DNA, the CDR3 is TGCGCCAGCAGCTCCGAAGGCCGGGACAGGGGGGATGAGCAGTTCTTC.

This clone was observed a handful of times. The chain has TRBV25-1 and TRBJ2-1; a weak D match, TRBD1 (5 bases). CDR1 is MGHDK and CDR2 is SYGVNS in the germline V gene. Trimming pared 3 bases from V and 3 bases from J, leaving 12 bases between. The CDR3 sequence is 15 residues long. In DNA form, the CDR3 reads TGTGCCAGCAGTGATTCAGGGCAGTTCTACAATGAGCAGTTCTTC. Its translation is CASSDSGQFYNEQFF. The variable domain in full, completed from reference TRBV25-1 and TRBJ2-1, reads EADIYQTPRYLVIGTGKKITLECSQTMGHDKMYWYQQDPGMELHLIHYSYGVNSTEKGDLSSESTVSRIRTEHFPLTLESARPSHTSQYLCASSDSGQFYNEQFFGPGTRLTVL.

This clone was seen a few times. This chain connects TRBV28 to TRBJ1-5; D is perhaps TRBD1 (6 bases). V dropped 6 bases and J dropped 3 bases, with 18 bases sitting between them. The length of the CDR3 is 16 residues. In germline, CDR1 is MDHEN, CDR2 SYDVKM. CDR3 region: CASSFPDRFPNQPQHF. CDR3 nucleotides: TGTGCCAGCAGCTTCCCCGACAGGTTTCCCAATCAGCCCCAGCATTTT.

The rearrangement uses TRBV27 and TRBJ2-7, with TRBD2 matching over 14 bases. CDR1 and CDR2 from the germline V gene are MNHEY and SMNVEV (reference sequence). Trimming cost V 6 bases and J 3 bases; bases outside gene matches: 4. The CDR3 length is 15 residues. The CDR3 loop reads CASRRTSGGFYEQYF. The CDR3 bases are TGTGCCAGCAGAAGGACTAGCGGGGGGTTCTACGAGCAGTACTTC.

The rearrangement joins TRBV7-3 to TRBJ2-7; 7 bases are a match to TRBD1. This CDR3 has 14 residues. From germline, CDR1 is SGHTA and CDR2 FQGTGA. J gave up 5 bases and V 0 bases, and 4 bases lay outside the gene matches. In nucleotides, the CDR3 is TGTGCCAGCAGCTTAACCTCCAGGGGGAACGAGCAGTACTTC. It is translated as CASSLTSRGNEQYF. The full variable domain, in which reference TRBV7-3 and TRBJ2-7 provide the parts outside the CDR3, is GAGVSQTPSNKVTEKGKYVELRCDPISGHTALYWYRQSLGQGPEFLIYFQGTGAADDSGLPNDRFFAVRPEGSVSTLKIQRTERGDSAVYLCASSLTSRGNEQYFGPGTRLTVT.

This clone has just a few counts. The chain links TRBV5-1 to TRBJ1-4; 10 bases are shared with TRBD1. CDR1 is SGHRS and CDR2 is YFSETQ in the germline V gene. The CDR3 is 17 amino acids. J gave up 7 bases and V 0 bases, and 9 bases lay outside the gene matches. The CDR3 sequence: CASSLASGGDRGEKLFF. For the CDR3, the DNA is TGCGCCAGCAGCTTGGCCTCGGGCGGGGACAGGGGTGAAAAACTGTTTTTT.

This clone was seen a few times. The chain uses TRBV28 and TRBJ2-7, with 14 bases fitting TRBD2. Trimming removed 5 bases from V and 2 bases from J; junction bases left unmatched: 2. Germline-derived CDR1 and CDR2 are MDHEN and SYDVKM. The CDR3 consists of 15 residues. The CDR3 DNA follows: TGTGCCAGCAGTCGACTAGCGGGAGGGCCCTACGAGCAGTACTTC. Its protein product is CASSRLAGGPYEQYF.

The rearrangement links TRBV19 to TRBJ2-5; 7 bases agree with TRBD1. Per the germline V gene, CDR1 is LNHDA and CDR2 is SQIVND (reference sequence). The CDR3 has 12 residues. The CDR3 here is CATGVSEETQYF. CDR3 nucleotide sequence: TGTGCTACAGGGGTTTCAGAAGAGACCCAGTACTTC.

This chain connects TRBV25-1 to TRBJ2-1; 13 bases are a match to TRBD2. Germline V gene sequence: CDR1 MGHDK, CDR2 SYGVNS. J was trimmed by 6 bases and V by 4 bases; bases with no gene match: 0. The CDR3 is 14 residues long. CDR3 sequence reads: CASSGTSGGNEQFF. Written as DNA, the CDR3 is TGTGCCAGCAGTGGGACTAGCGGGGGCAATGAGCAGTTCTTC.

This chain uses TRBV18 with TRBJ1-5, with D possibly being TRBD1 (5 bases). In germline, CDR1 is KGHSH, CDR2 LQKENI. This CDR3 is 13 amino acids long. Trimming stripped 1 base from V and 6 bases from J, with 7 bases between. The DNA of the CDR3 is TGTGCCAGCTCACCACTGGGGGGTCAGCCCCAGCATTTT. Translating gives CASSPLGGQPQHF.

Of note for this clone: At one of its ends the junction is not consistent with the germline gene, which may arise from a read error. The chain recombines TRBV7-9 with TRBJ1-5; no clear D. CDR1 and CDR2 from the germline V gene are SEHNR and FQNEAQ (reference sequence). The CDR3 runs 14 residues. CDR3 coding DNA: TGTTCCAGCAGCTTAGGCGGGAGTTATCAGCCCCAGCATTTT. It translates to CSSSLGGSYQPQHF.

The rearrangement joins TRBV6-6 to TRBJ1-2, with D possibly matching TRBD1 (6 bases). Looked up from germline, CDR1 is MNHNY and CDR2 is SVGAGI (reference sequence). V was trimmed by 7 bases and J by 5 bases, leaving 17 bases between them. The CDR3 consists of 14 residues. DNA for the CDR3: TGTGCCAGCATACAGGGCCCTCGACAGTATGGCTACACCTTC. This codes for CASIQGPRQYGYTF.

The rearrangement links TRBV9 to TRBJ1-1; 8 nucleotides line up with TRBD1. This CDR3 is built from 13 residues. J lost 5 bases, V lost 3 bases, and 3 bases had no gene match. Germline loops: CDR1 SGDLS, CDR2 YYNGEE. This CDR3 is CASSATGGTEAFF. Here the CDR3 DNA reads TGTGCCAGCAGCGCCACAGGGGGGACTGAAGCTTTCTTT. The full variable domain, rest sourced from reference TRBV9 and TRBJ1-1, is DSGVTQTPKHLITATGQRVTLRCSPRSGDLSVYWYQQSLDQGLQFLIQYYNGEERAKGNILERFSAQQFPDLHSELNLSSLELGDSALYFCASSATGGTEAFFGQGTRLTVV.

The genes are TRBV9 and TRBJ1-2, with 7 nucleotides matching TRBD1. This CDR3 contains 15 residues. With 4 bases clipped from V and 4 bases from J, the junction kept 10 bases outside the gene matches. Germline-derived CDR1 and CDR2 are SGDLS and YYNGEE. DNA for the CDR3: TGTGCCAGCAGCCTACCCCTGACAGGGTCCTATGGCTACACCTTC. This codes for CASSLPLTGSYGYTF.

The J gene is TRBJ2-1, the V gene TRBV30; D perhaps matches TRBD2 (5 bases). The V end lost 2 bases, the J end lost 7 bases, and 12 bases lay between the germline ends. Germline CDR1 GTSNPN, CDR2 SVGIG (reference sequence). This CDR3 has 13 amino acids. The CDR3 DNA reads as TGTGCCTGGAGTTGGCTAGCCGGGAATGAGCAGTTCTTC. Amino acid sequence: CAWSWLAGNEQFF.

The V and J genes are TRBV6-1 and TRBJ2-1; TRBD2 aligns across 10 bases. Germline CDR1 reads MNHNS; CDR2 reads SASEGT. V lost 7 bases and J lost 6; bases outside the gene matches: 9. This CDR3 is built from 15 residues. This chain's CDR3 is CASKPGLANSNEQFF. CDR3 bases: TGTGCCAGCAAACCGGGACTAGCGAACTCCAATGAGCAGTTCTTC.

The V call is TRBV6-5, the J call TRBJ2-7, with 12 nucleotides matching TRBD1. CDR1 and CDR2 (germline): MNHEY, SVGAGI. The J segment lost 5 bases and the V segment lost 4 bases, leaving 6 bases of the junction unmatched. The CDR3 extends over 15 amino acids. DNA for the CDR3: TGTGCCAGCAGTTCAGGGACAGGGGGCCGAGACGAGCAGTACTTC. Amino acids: CASSSGTGGRDEQYF.

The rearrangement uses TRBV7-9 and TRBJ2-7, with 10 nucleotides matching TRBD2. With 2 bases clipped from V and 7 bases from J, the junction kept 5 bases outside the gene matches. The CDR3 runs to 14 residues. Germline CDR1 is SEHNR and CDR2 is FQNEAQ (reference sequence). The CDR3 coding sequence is TGTGCCAGCAGCTTAAGCGGGAGGGCCGGGGAGCAGTACTTC. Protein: CASSLSGRAGEQYF.

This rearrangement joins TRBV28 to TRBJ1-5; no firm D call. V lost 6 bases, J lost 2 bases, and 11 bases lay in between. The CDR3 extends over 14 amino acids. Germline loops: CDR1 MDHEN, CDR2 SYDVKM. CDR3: CASSPTNRNQPQHF. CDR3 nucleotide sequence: TGTGCCAGCAGCCCCACTAATCGCAATCAGCCCCAGCATTTT.

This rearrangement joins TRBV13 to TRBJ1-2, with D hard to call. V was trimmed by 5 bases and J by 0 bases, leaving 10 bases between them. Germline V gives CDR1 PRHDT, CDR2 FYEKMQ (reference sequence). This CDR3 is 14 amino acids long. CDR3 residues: CASSPSKSNYGYTF. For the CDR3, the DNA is TGTGCCAGCAGCCCCTCTAAGTCTAACTATGGCTACACCTTC.

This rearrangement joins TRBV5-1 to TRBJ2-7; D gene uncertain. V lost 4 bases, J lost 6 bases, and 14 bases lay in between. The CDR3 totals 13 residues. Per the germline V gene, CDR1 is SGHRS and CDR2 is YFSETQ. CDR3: CASSDPQFSEQYF. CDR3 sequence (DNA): TGCGCCAGCAGCGACCCACAGTTTAGCGAGCAGTACTTC.

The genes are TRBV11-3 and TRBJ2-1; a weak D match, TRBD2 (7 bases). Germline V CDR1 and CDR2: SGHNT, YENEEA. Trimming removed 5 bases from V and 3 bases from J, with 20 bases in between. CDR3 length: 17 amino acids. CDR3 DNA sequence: TGTGCCAGCAGCCGCAGGCCTGGGGGGGCCGTCTACAATGAGCAGTTCTTC. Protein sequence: CASSRRPGGAVYNEQFF. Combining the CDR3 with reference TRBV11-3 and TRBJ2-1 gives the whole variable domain EAGVVQSPRYKIIEKKQPVAFWCNPISGHNTLYWYLQNLGQGPELLIRYENEEAVDDSQLPKDRFSAERLKGVDSTLKIQPAELGDSAVYLCASSRRPGGAVYNEQFFGPGTRLTVL.

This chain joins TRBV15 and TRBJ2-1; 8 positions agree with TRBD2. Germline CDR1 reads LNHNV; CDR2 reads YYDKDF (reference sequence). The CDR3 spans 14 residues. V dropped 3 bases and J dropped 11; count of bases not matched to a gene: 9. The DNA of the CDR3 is TGTGCCACCAGCAGGGAGTCTGATAGCGGGAAGCAGTTCTTC. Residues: CATSRESDSGKQFF.

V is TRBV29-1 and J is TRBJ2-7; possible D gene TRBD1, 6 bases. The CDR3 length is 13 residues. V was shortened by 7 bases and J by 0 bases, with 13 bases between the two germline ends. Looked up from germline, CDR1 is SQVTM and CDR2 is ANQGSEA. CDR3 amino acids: CSARTGSSYEQYF. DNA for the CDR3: TGCAGCGCCCGCACAGGGAGCTCCTACGAGCAGTACTTC.

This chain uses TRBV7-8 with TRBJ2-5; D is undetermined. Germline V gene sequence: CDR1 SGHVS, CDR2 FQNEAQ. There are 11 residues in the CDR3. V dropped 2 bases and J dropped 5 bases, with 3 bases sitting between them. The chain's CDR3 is CASSLQETQYF. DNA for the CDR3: TGTGCCAGCAGCTTACAGGAGACCCAGTACTTC.

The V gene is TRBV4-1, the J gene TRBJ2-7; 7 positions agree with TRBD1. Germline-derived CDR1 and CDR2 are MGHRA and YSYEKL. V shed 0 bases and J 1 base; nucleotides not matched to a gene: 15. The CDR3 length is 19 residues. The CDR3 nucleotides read TGCGCCAGCAGCCAAGAATCCCCGCCGTTCAGGGACAGATCCTACGAGCAGTACTTC. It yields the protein CASSQESPPFRDRSYEQYF.